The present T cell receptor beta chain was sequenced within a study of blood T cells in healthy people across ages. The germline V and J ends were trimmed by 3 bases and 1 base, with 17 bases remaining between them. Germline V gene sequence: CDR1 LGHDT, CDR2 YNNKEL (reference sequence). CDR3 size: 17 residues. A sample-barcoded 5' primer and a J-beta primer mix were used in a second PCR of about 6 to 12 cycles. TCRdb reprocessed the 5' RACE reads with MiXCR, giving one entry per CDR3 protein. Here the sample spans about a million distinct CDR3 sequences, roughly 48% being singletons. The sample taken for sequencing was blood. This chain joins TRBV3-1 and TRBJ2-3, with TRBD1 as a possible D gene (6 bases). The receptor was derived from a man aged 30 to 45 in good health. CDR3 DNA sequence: TGTGCCAGCAGCCACGCTACACAGGGAAGGCGCACAGATACGCAGTATTTT. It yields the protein CASSHATQGRRTDTQYF.